This is a list of T cell receptor beta chains from one sample in a study of PD-1 blockade in classical Hodgkin lymphoma. Assay: immunoSEQ multiplex PCR; the TCRdb copy retains only in-frame clones and omits some. Among 20,000 or so clones listed, about 88% were seen once. The sequences come from peripheral blood mononuclear cells (PBMCs), collected before the fourth cycle of nivolumab. The origin of the receptors is a human donor with classical Hodgkin lymphoma. The CDR3 runs from the conserved cysteine through the conserved F or W. D genes are given only for firm matches. Clone size, where shown, is once, few, many, or a class for clones that have expanded.

D gene	V gene	clone size	J gene	CDR3 protein	CDR3 DNA
.	TRBV7-2	.	TRBJ2-3	CASSLGLARSWSTDTQYF	TGTGCCAGCAGCTTAGGGTTGGCGAGGTCGTGGAGCACAGATACGCAGTATTTT
.	TRBV7-9	medium-sized	TRBJ2-7	CASSSKPDISSYEQYF	TGTGCCAGCAGCTCAAAACCCGACATCTCCTCCTACGAGCAGTACTTC
.	TRBV28	.	TRBJ1-5	CASSLEGPVRQPQHF	TGTGCCAGCAGTTTAGAGGGCCCAGTTCGTCAGCCCCAGCATTTT
.	TRBV25-1	few	TRBJ2-6	CASSENRASSGANVLTF	TGTGCCAGCAGTGAAAACAGGGCCAGCTCTGGGGCCAACGTCCTGACTTTC
.	TRBV4-3	.	TRBJ2-3	CASSQVRDTQYF	TGCGCCAGCAGCCAAGTTCGAGATACGCAGTATTTT
.	TRBV7-3	few	TRBJ2-1	CASSLTGYNEQFF	TGTGCCAGCAGCTTAACAGGCTACAATGAGCAGTTCTTC
TRBD1	TRBV5-1	.	TRBJ1-1	CASSLSTGGNTEAFF	TGCGCCAGCAGCTTAAGTACAGGGGGGAACACTGAAGCTTTCTTT
.	TRBV25-1	.	TRBJ2-3	CASRLGSASTDTQYF	TGTGCCAGCAGGCTGGGGTCGGCGAGCACAGATACGCAGTATTTT
.	TRBV27	few	TRBJ2-1	CATGAGASSYNEQFF	TGTGCCACCGGGGCAGGAGCCAGCTCCTACAATGAGCAGTTCTTC
.	TRBV11-3	.	TRBJ2-3	CASSLVRDTDTQYF	TGTGCCAGCAGCTTAGTAAGAGACACAGATACGCAGTATTTT
.	TRBV7-9	few	TRBJ2-4	CASSLGHSNVDIQYF	TGTGCCAGCAGCTTAGGACATTCTAATGTCGACATTCAGTACTTC
TRBD1	TRBV6-1	.	TRBJ2-5	CASSSRTGRDETQYF	TGTGCCAGCAGTTCCCGGACAGGGCGGGATGAGACCCAGTACTTC
TRBD2	TRBV9	.	TRBJ2-1	CASSVGLAEYSYNEQFF	TGTGCCAGCAGCGTAGGACTAGCGGAGTACTCCTACAATGAGCAGTTCTTC
TRBD1	TRBV10-3	few	TRBJ1-1	CAISRQGREAFF	TGTGCCATCAGTCGACAGGGTCGGGAAGCTTTCTTT
.	TRBV11-2	few	TRBJ1-3	CASSQRGFFGVSGNTIYF	TGTGCCAGCAGCCAAAGGGGGTTTTTCGGGGTCTCTGGAAACACCATATATTTT
.	TRBV7-2	once	TRBJ1-5	CASGTYSNQPQHF	TGTGCCAGCGGAACTTATAGCAATCAGCCCCAGCATTTT
TRBD1	TRBV7-3	.	TRBJ2-7	CASSPTGGTTTYEQYF	TGTGCCAGCAGTCCCACAGGGGGAACTACTACCTACGAGCAGTACTTC
.	TRBV7-2	.	TRBJ2-2	CASSLGGSAGELFF	TGTGCCAGCAGCTTAGGGGGAAGCGCCGGGGAGCTGTTTTTT
.	TRBV4-1	.	TRBJ1-4	CASSQGYSSYEKLFF	TGCGCCAGCAGCCAAGGATACAGCTCGTATGAAAAACTGTTTTTT
.	TRBV14	.	TRBJ2-4	CASSQLSGIENIQYF	TGTGCCAGCAGCCAACTCTCAGGGATCGAAAACATTCAGTACTTC
.	TRBV2	.	TRBJ1-5	CASSVRGQPQHF	TGTGCCAGCAGTGTCAGAGGTCAGCCCCAGCATTTT
TRBD1	TRBV7-9	.	TRBJ1-1	CASSPTGVNTEAFF	TGTGCCAGCAGCCCGACAGGGGTGAACACTGAAGCTTTCTTT
TRBD1	TRBV6-6	.	TRBJ1-1	CASSSGGMNTEAFF	TGTGCCAGCAGTTCAGGGGGGATGAACACTGAAGCTTTCTTT
.	TRBV5-1	once	TRBJ1-4	CASSLEGGREKLFF	TGCGCCAGCAGCTTGGAAGGGGGTCGAGAAAAACTGTTTTTT
.	TRBV6-5	.	TRBJ2-7	CASSYSGGTLAYEQYF	TGTGCCAGCAGTTACTCGGGGGGGACACTTGCCTACGAGCAGTACTTC
.	TRBV5-6	.	TRBJ1-4	CASSSQAHNEKLFF	TGTGCCAGCAGCTCACAGGCTCATAATGAAAAACTGTTTTTT
.	TRBV19	.	TRBJ2-2	CASSRGYGTGELFF	TGTGCCAGTAGTCGGGGCTACGGAACCGGGGAGCTGTTTTTT
TRBD1	TRBV4-3	.	TRBJ2-3	CASSQGPRRGDTQYF	TGCGCCAGCAGCCAAGGTCCCCGCAGGGGGGATACGCAGTATTTT